Shown below are 13 T cell receptor beta chains from a single sample sequenced in a study of breast tumors, draining lymph nodes, adjacent tissues. Samples came from axillary lymph nodes draining the breast cancer. MiXCR, run by TCRdb on the multiplex PCR reads, gives a single entry per CDR3 protein. The sample lists over 200,000 distinct CDR3 sequences; about 30% were seen once. The sequencing sample was made of axillary lymph node tissue. The receptors shown here come from a female donor with breast cancer. Some clones in this sample may be carry-over from other donors' samples.

This clonotype has a count of ten or more. This chain links TRBV7-3 with TRBJ2-1, with D perhaps TRBD1 or TRBD2 (6 bases each). The V end was cut by 2 bases, the J end by 8 bases, with 13 bases between. Germline CDR1 and CDR2: SGHTA and FQGTGA. CDR3 length equals 14 residues. DNA for the CDR3: TGTGCCAGCAGCTTAGGTCAAGGGGGGTATGAGCAGTTCTTC. This gives the protein CASSLGQGGYEQFF.

This clonotype appeared many times. J is TRBJ2-1 and V is TRBV20-1; D call uncertain. The CDR3 consists of 11 residues. Trimming removed 1 base at V and 14 bases at J, with 12 bases between. Germline values: CDR1 DFQATT, CDR2 SNEGSKA (reference sequence). The CDR3 is CSARVHTREFF. The CDR3 bases are TGCAGTGCTAGAGTCCACACCCGGGAGTTCTTC.

This clonotype was found many times. The chain joins TRBV12-3 or TRBV12-4 to TRBJ2-1; TRBD2 aligns across 7 bases. With V trimmed by 3 bases and J by 2 bases, 4 bases remained unmatched. The CDR3 is made up of 15 amino acids. The CDR3 reads CASSFTAGAYNEQFF. DNA for the CDR3: TGTGCCAGCAGTTTTACCGCGGGAGCCTACAATGAGCAGTTCTTC.

This clonotype has ten or more counts. The chain combines TRBV20-1 with TRBJ2-1; D might be TRBD2 (6 bases). This CDR3 contains 15 residues. V shed 0 bases and J shed 8 bases, with 17 bases lying between them. Per germline, CDR1 DFQATT and CDR2 SNEGSKA (reference sequence). CDR3 in DNA: TGCAGTGCTAGAGATCGCGGGGTGGGTGCGGATGAGCAGTTCTTC. It is translated as CSARDRGVGADEQFF.

The CDR3: CASSPLTIGTGQETQYF. CDR3 bases: TGTGCCAGCAGTCCCCTCACCATCGGGACAGGGCAAGAGACCCAGTACTTC. V is TRBV28 and J is TRBJ2-5, with 9 positions matching TRBD1. This CDR3 spans 17 amino acids. V was pared by 5 bases and J by 2 bases, with 12 bases of the junction left unmatched. CDR1 and CDR2 (germline): MDHEN, SYDVKM.

The J gene is TRBJ1-1, the V gene TRBV29-1; 9 positions agree with TRBD1. Germline lookup yields CDR1 SQVTM and CDR2 ANQGSEA. Trimming cost V 6 bases and J 10 bases; bases outside gene matches: 15. The CDR3 runs 14 residues. The CDR3 nucleotides are TGCAGCGTCCCACCCCGGGACAGGGTAGGGGTAGCTTTCTTT. Translated: CSVPPRDRVGVAFF. The full variable domain, in which reference TRBV29-1 and TRBJ1-1 provide the parts outside the CDR3, is SAVISQKPSRDICQRGTSLTIQCQVDSQVTMMFWYRQQPGQSLTLIATANQGSEATYESGFVIDKFPISRPNLTFSTLTVSNMSPEDSSIYLCSVPPRDRVGVAFFGQGTRLTVV.

This clonotype was detected many times. The CDR3 DNA follows: TGTGCCACTCGTGAGGGCAGAAACACCATATATTTT. Translated: CATREGRNTIYF. This sequence joins TRBV19 and TRBJ1-3; D is unclear. Germline-derived CDR1 and CDR2 are LNHDA and SQIVND (reference sequence). The CDR3 runs to 12 residues. V lost 10 bases and J 5 bases, leaving 12 bases between the germline ends.

This clonotype was recorded at least ten times. The J gene is TRBJ1-6, the V gene TRBV7-2, with 10 bases fitting TRBD1. CDR3 length: 18 residues. Germline lookup yields CDR1 SGHTA and CDR2 FQGNSA. V lost 2 bases to trimming and J lost 2 bases; unmatched junction nucleotides: 6. Here the CDR3 reads CASSLTWTGGTYNSPLHF. As DNA, the CDR3 is TGTGCCAGCAGCTTAACGTGGACAGGGGGGACCTATAATTCACCCCTCCACTTT.

This clonotype was observed at least ten times. This chain links TRBV5-1 with TRBJ2-1, with D perhaps given as TRBD1 or TRBD2 (5 bases each). Germline values: CDR1 SGHRS, CDR2 YFSETQ. The length of the CDR3 is 17 residues. Trimming took 4 bases from V and 0 from J, leaving 17 bases between them. The CDR3 loop reads CASSPRDPSRSYNEQFF. For the CDR3, the DNA is TGCGCCAGCAGCCCCCGGGACCCAAGCCGCTCCTACAATGAGCAGTTCTTC.

This clonotype is a singleton in its sample. The chain combines TRBV5-5 with TRBJ1-1; 8 positions agree with TRBD1. The CDR3 totals 17 residues. Looked up from germline, CDR1 is SGHKS and CDR2 is YYEKEE (reference sequence). The trim removed 1 base at V and 1 base at J, leaving 9 bases unmatched. CDR3 nucleotides: TGTGCCAGCAGCTTGATGGACAGGGACCTGGCGAACACTGAAGCTTTCTTT. It yields the protein CASSLMDRDLANTEAFF.

The table lists this clonotype with many counts. The gene calls are TRBV20-1 and TRBJ1-2; 8 bases are a match to TRBD1. This CDR3 comprises 13 residues. CDR1 is DFQATT and CDR2 is SNEGSKA in the germline V gene (reference sequence). Unmatched junction bases numbered 4, after V lost 1 base and J lost 6 bases. The chain's CDR3 is CSARVMTGDGYTF. CDR3 in DNA: TGCAGTGCTAGAGTAATGACAGGGGATGGCTACACCTTC.

The chain combines TRBV24-1 with TRBJ2-2, with D possibly matching TRBD2 (7 bases). The CDR3 runs to 17 residues. Per the germline V gene, CDR1 is KGHDR and CDR2 is SFDVKD. Trimming left V 12 bases short and J 0 bases short, with 22 bases between. The CDR3, as DNA: TGTGCCGCCTCAGGCGAGGGGGGGGAATCGAACACCGGGGAGCTGTTTTTT. This codes for CAASGEGGESNTGELFF.

This clonotype was counted a few times. The junction and the germline gene differ at one end; a read error may be behind it. CDR3 region: CASSLASGTSGTDPQYF. As DNA, the CDR3 is TGTGCCAGCAGCTTAGCGAGTGGGACTAGCGGCACAGATCCGCAGTATTTT. The V and J genes are TRBV7-9 and TRBJ2-3; 11 nucleotides align to TRBD2. The CDR3 loop spans 17 amino acids. Germline V gene sequence: CDR1 SEHNR, CDR2 FQNEAQ (reference sequence). Using reference TRBV7-9 and TRBJ2-3 for the parts outside the CDR3, the full variable domain is DTGVSQNPRHKITKRGQNVTFRCDPISEHNRLYWYRQTLGQGPEFLTYFQNEAQLEKSRLLSDRFSAERPKGSFSTLEIQRTEQGDSAMYLCASSLASGTSGTDPQYFGPGTRLTVL.